The next 28 T cell receptor beta chains were all read from a single sample in a study of T-cell memory formation after mild COVID-19 (dated by TCRdb to the early 2020s). Libraries were prepared through 5' RACE. Sequencing instrument: Illumina NovaSeq 6000. TCRdb reprocessing: public reads trimmed at Q25 with fastp, clones called with MiXCR, in-frame beta chains kept. Here each entry gathers all rows of one CDR3 protein and keeps the most common genes and DNA. The sample has around 36,000 distinct CDR3 sequences on record, over 10% of them singletons. The top ten clonotypes cover under 30% of the sample. Sequencing used PBMCs or a T cell subset sorted from them (not recorded which). These receptors were obtained from a man between 18 and 29 years old who had mild COVID-19 (a few samples of this study predate the infection). The sample titles of this study are shuffled in the database, so cell type and time point are left out; the donor was told from shared clones.

V and J are TRBV19 and TRBJ2-6; D not certain. There are 13 residues in the CDR3. CDR1 and CDR2 (germline): LNHDA, SQIVND (reference sequence). Trimming stripped 9 bases from V and 4 bases from J, with 10 bases between. The CDR3 here is CASRYSGANVLTF. The CDR3 bases are TGTGCCAGCAGGTACAGCGGGGCCAACGTCCTGACTTTC.

The chain is built from TRBV4-1 and TRBJ1-2; the D gene is possibly TRBD1 (5 bases). V lost 3 bases and J 2 bases, leaving 10 bases between the germline ends. The CDR3 spans 14 residues. Germline values: CDR1 MGHRA, CDR2 YSYEKL. The chain's CDR3 is CASSHQTANYGYTF. CDR3 DNA sequence: TGCGCCAGCAGCCACCAGACAGCAAACTATGGCTACACCTTC.

There are many counts of this clonotype. V gene TRBV2 combines with J gene TRBJ2-1; D might be TRBD1 (6 bases). Germline-derived CDR1 and CDR2 are SNHLY and FYNNEI. The ends were cut back, 8 bases at V and 9 bases at J, with 20 bases in the middle. The length of the CDR3 is 14 residues. In DNA, the CDR3 is TGTGCCAGCCCCCCGGGACAAGACCCTGGTGAGCAGTTCTTC. Protein sequence: CASPPGQDPGEQFF.

Ten or more counts support this clonotype. The chain joins TRBV5-1 to TRBJ2-3; the D gene is possibly TRBD2 (6 bases). V was trimmed by 1 base and J by 5 bases, leaving 14 bases between them. The length of the CDR3 is 15 residues. CDR1 is SGHRS and CDR2 is YFSETQ in the germline V gene. The CDR3 sequence is CASSLLGQGGDTQYF. The CDR3 nucleotides read TGCGCCAGCAGCTTGCTAGGGCAGGGAGGAGATACGCAGTATTTT.

The sample holds many counts of this clonotype. CDR3: CSAPRTGTFYNEQFF. DNA of the CDR3: TGCAGTGCTCCCCGGACAGGGACTTTCTACAATGAGCAGTTCTTC. The chain recombines TRBV20-1 with TRBJ2-1, with 8 bases matching TRBD1. V dropped 5 bases and J dropped 3; count of bases not matched to a gene: 9. The CDR3 is 15 residues long. Germline CDR1 is DFQATT and CDR2 is SNEGSKA (reference sequence).

There are many counts of this clonotype. This chain links TRBV11-1 with TRBJ2-2; TRBD1 might be the D (6 bases). With 4 bases removed from V and 3 bases from J, the gap between germline ends came to 15 bases. The CDR3 is made up of 16 amino acids. CDR1 and CDR2 (germline): SGHAT, FQDESV (reference sequence). The CDR3 coding sequence is TGTGCCAGCAGCTCTCCGGCAGGGGCCGACACCGGGGAGCTGTTTTTT. The encoded protein is CASSSPAGADTGELFF.

This clonotype was counted ten times or more. The chain combines TRBV29-1 with TRBJ2-1; D is unclear. With 4 bases removed from V and 8 bases from J, the gap between germline ends came to 12 bases. The CDR3 runs to 12 residues. From germline, CDR1 is SQVTM and CDR2 ANQGSEA. The CDR3 spells CSVASPWDEQFF. The DNA of the CDR3 is TGCAGCGTTGCTAGTCCTTGGGATGAGCAGTTCTTC.

This clonotype was seen repeatedly, ten times or more. This rearrangement joins TRBV5-1 to TRBJ2-1, with D tentatively TRBD2 (7 bases). CDR1 is SGHRS, CDR2 YFSETQ, per germline. The CDR3 spans 16 residues. Trimming stripped 0 bases from V and 6 bases from J, with 16 bases between. For the CDR3, the DNA is TGCGCCAGCAGCTTGGTTGGAGGGGGGGCGCCCAATGAGCAGTTCTTC. As protein: CASSLVGGGAPNEQFF.

In this sample, this clonotype turned up many times. This chain joins TRBV7-2 and TRBJ2-5; the D is unclear. Deletions cut 2 bases from V and 5 bases from J, with 3 bases between. The CDR3 contains 11 residues. CDR1 and CDR2 (germline): SGHTA, FQGNSA. Here the CDR3 DNA reads TGTGCCAGCAGCTTAACCGAGACCCAGTACTTC. It translates to CASSLTETQYF.

This clonotype was seen many times. This sequence joins TRBV12-3 or TRBV12-4 and TRBJ2-5; D may be TRBD1 (6 bases). This CDR3 is 15 amino acids long. The V and J ends lost 7 bases and 5 bases respectively, with 20 bases between them. Here the CDR3 DNA reads TGTGCCAGCACCCCACAGGGTAGGGTCTTCGAGACCCAGTACTTC. Translating gives CASTPQGRVFETQYF.

The sample holds a few counts of this clonotype. This chain connects TRBV2 to TRBJ2-2; TRBD2 matches 13 bases. CDR1 is SNHLY, CDR2 FYNNEI, per germline. Losses at the gene ends were 6 bases for V and 6 bases for J; bases not matched to a gene: 1. This CDR3 has 14 amino acids. The CDR3 protein is CASRLAGGPGELFF. For the CDR3, the DNA is TGTGCCAGCAGACTAGCGGGGGGGCCCGGGGAGCTGTTTTTT.

This clonotype was seen at least ten times. Here the CDR3 DNA reads TGCGCCAGCAGCCAAGATCGGGGGGGCGGTGTAGAGACCCAGTACTTC. Its translation: CASSQDRGGGVETQYF. V gene TRBV4-3 combines with J gene TRBJ2-5; 8 nucleotides align to TRBD2. V shed 0 bases, J shed 4 bases, and the junction held 7 bases outside the gene matches. This CDR3 comprises 16 residues. Germline CDR1 and CDR2: LGHNA and YSLEER.

This clonotype was observed at least ten times. This chain connects TRBV5-5 to TRBJ2-7, with D unclear. This CDR3 is 14 amino acids long. The germline gives CDR1 SGHKS, CDR2 YYEKEE (reference sequence). The germline V and J ends were trimmed by 3 bases and 4 bases, with 14 bases remaining between them. The CDR3 coding sequence is TGTGCCAGCAGCTCATCCGACTGGAGATACGAGCAGTACTTC. The encoded protein is CASSSSDWRYEQYF.

The sample holds many counts of this clonotype. The chain links TRBV12-3 or TRBV12-4 to TRBJ2-4; TRBD2 aligns across 13 bases. The CDR3 is 23 amino acids. V lost 2 bases, J lost 0 bases, and 19 bases stayed unmatched. The CDR3 DNA reads as TGTGCCAGCAGTTTACTTTTTCGTCACGGACTAGCGGGGGCACCCCTAGCCAAAAACATTCAGTACTTC. Its protein is CASSLLFRHGLAGAPLAKNIQYF.

The table lists this clonotype with many counts. J is TRBJ1-5 and V is TRBV7-2; D gene ambiguous. Germline lookup yields CDR1 SGHTA and CDR2 FQGNSA. Trimming shortened V by 3 bases and J by 4 bases, and 10 bases separated the two germline ends. The CDR3 contains 14 residues. The CDR3 nucleotides read TGTGCCAGCAGCTTCATGGGCTCGAATCAGCCCCAGCATTTT. Translation gives CASSFMGSNQPQHF.

This clonotype was observed many times. The rearrangement uses TRBV6-2 or TRBV6-3 and TRBJ2-1, with 7 bases matching TRBD2. Per the germline V gene, CDR1 is MNHEY and CDR2 is SVGEGT. The ends lost 8 bases at V and 13 bases at J; junction bases unmatched: 2. The CDR3 spans 9 residues. The chain's CDR3 is CASGRGQFF. The CDR3 region has the DNA TGTGCCAGCGGGAGGGGACAGTTCTTC.

The V call is TRBV4-3, the J call TRBJ2-7; D is unclear. CDR3 length: 13 residues. V was trimmed by 1 base and J by 2 bases, leaving 6 bases between them. Per germline, CDR1 LGHNA and CDR2 YSLEER. DNA for the CDR3: TGCGCCAGCAGCCAAGTCCTGACCTACGAGCAGTACTTC. This gives the protein CASSQVLTYEQYF.

Sample share makes this clonotype medium-sized. V is TRBV6-5 and J is TRBJ2-5; no clear D gene. The CDR3 spans 11 residues. Germline V CDR1 and CDR2: MNHEY, SVGAGI. The V gene lost 6 bases and the J gene lost 3 bases, with 5 bases spanning the gap. DNA for the CDR3: TGTGCCAGCAGCTTCGAAGAGACCCAGTACTTC. Amino acids: CASSFEETQYF.

V and J are TRBV20-1 and TRBJ1-1, with unresolved D. With 3 bases removed from V and 3 bases from J, the gap between germline ends came to 14 bases. CDR3 length: 14 residues. The germline gives CDR1 DFQATT, CDR2 SNEGSKA (reference sequence). In nucleotides, the CDR3 is TGCAGTGCTAGGGGCGCCGGGTCTTACACTGAAGCTTTCTTT. As protein: CSARGAGSYTEAFF.

In this sample, this clonotype turned up many times. This sequence joins TRBV2 and TRBJ2-3; TRBD1 is a possible D gene (5 bases). Per the germline V gene, CDR1 is SNHLY and CDR2 is FYNNEI. CDR3 length: 14 residues. The ends were cut back, 7 bases at V and 2 bases at J, with 13 bases in the middle. The CDR3, as DNA: TGTGCCAGCATGGAAGGGGCGCACACAGATACGCAGTATTTT. Translation: CASMEGAHTDTQYF.

This clonotype was detected many times. J is TRBJ2-7 and V is TRBV7-2; TRBD2 is a possible D gene (6 bases). V lost 1 base and J lost 3, with 10 bases in between. The CDR3 spans 14 residues. Germline V gives CDR1 SGHTA, CDR2 FQGNSA. The chain's CDR3 is CASSLGLAFYEQYF. The CDR3 nucleotides are TGTGCCAGCAGCTTAGGTCTAGCGTTCTACGAGCAGTACTTC.

The chain links TRBV9 to TRBJ2-7; TRBD2 agrees at 16 bases. Trimming removed 0 bases from V and 5 bases from J; junction bases left unmatched: 8. CDR3 length equals 18 residues. The germline gives CDR1 SGDLS, CDR2 YYNGEE. The CDR3 spells CASSVDGTSGRAFNEQYF. The CDR3 region has the DNA TGTGCCAGCAGCGTAGATGGGACTAGCGGGAGGGCCTTCAACGAGCAGTACTTC.

V gene TRBV5-1 combines with J gene TRBJ2-3; 7 bases match TRBD1. Losses at the gene ends were 3 bases for V and 4 bases for J; bases not matched to a gene: 5. This CDR3 spans 14 amino acids. Germline lookup yields CDR1 SGHRS and CDR2 YFSETQ. The CDR3 DNA reads as TGCGCCAGCAGCTCGACAGGGTTCCCAGATACGCAGTATTTT. This translates into CASSSTGFPDTQYF.

This clonotype was seen at least ten times. CDR3 coding DNA: TGTGCCAGCAGTGTAGGGGTTGACTATGGCTACACCTTC. Its protein product is CASSVGVDYGYTF. V usage is TRBV2 and J usage is TRBJ1-2, with D perhaps matching TRBD1 (5 bases). Deletions cut 4 bases from V and 3 bases from J, with 9 bases between. CDR3 length: 13 residues. The V gene's germline CDR1 is SNHLY and CDR2 FYNNEI. Full variable domain (rest looked up from reference TRBV2 and TRBJ1-2): EPEVTQTPSHQVTQMGQEVILRCVPISNHLYFYWYRQILGQKVEFLVSFYNNEISEKSEIFDDQFSVERPDGSNFTLKIRSTKLEDSAMYFCASSVGVDYGYTFGSGTRLTVV.

The chain links TRBV27 to TRBJ2-2; D is ambiguous. Germline CDR1 MNHEY, CDR2 SMNVEV (reference sequence). Trimming stripped 5 bases from V and 0 bases from J, with 4 bases between. This CDR3 is built from 13 residues. CDR3 nucleotides: TGTGCCAGCAGTACCCCGAACACCGGGGAGCTGTTTTTT. This sequence encodes CASSTPNTGELFF.

This clonotype was detected many times. V usage is TRBV6-1 and J usage is TRBJ2-7, with 7 bases lining up with TRBD2. J gave up 2 bases and V 2 bases, and 9 bases lay outside the gene matches. CDR1 MNHNS and CDR2 SASEGT come from the germline V gene. The CDR3 spans 16 residues. The CDR3 nucleotides read TGTGCCAGCAGTGAAAGGGTAGCGGGCCAGGCCTACGAGCAGTACTTC. Its translation is CASSERVAGQAYEQYF.

This clonotype was seen repeatedly, ten times or more. The chain is built from TRBV4-2 and TRBJ2-1, with TRBD2 identical over 7 bases. The J segment lost 6 bases and the V segment lost 1 base, leaving 6 bases of the junction unmatched. The CDR3 consists of 15 residues. The germline V gene encodes CDR1 LGHNA and CDR2 YNFKEQ. The DNA of the CDR3 is TGTGCCAGCAGCCAAGGTCCTCAGCGGGGCAATGAGCAGTTCTTC. Translated: CASSQGPQRGNEQFF.

This clonotype came up many times. The rearrangement links TRBV9 to TRBJ2-3; the D gene is possibly TRBD2 (5 bases). V was pared by 0 bases and J by 2 bases, with 10 bases between. This CDR3 comprises 15 residues. Per germline, CDR1 SGDLS and CDR2 YYNGEE. The CDR3 DNA is TGTGCCAGCAGCGTAGGGGCTAGCCTCACAGATACGCAGTATTTT. It encodes CASSVGASLTDTQYF.